This TCR beta chain was documented in a study of cytotoxic CD8 clonotypes in ibrutinib-treated CLL. Whole-study context: Included were 11 relapsed/refractory and about 14 treatment-naive patients, of whom roughly 17 were IGHV unmutated. Collecting the response samples happened after a median around twelve months of treatment, with a range of 6 to 36. Overall study findings and caveats: Clonality increased at ibrutinib response, then returned toward baseline at progression. Clonality (at baseline) was higher than in age-matched healthy donors and tracked circulating CD8+ T-cell counts.

There are 15 residues in the CDR3. Germline assignment: CDR1 MNHEY and CDR2 SMNVEV (reference sequence). The V and J ends lost 3 bases and 4 bases, in that order; junction bases with no gene match: 7. As concerns this clone: Its antigen is unknown.

The data were produced by immunoSEQ multiplex PCR, yet TCRdb's version contains in-frame clones alone and is incomplete. The repertoire has about 74,000 clones, approximately 80% of them found once; the top ten carry under 8.5%. The TCR sequence derives from a human donor with chronic lymphocytic leukemia. The source material was PBMCs, sampled at disease progression, from a patient treated with ibrutinib. The chain combines TRBV27 with TRBJ2-7; TRBD2 matches at 9 bases. This CDR3 is CASSLGGGARYEQYF. CDR3 nucleotides: TGTGCCAGCAGTTTGGGCGGGGGGGCCAGGTACGAGCAGTACTTC.